This paragraph covers one T cell receptor (beta chain) sequence. Antigen unknown. The data belong to a study of cytomegalovirus exposure and HLA in healthy donors. Turning to the study itself: In a later analysis, the 120 or so validation repertoires were reported to have used the same platform as the roughly 600 first-cohort repertoires.

Generated by immunoSEQ multiplex PCR, the TCRdb table keeps only in-frame clones and is missing some. The sample comprises 90,000 to 150,000 clones, 88% of which are singletons, and approximately 4.5% rests with the top ten. Broader study findings: The tendency of first-cohort TCR clusters to co-occur in the 90 to 150 validation repertoires was the finding of a later analysis.

V shed 3 bases and J 0 bases; nucleotides not matched to a gene: 6. Germline loops: CDR1 SGHRS, CDR2 YFSETQ. This CDR3 region has 16 residues. The donors were part of the validation cohort, which consisted of 120 subjects and was separate from the first cohort of under 750 subjects. The clonotype was recovered from a man between 18 and 35 years old in good health and CMV-seropositive. Sequencing was performed on PBMCs. The gene calls are TRBV5-1 and TRBJ2-3; 8 bases agree with TRBD2. CDR3 DNA: TGCGCCAGCAGCTATATAGCGGGGACTAGCACAGATACGCAGTATTTT. This sequence encodes CASSYIAGTSTDTQYF.